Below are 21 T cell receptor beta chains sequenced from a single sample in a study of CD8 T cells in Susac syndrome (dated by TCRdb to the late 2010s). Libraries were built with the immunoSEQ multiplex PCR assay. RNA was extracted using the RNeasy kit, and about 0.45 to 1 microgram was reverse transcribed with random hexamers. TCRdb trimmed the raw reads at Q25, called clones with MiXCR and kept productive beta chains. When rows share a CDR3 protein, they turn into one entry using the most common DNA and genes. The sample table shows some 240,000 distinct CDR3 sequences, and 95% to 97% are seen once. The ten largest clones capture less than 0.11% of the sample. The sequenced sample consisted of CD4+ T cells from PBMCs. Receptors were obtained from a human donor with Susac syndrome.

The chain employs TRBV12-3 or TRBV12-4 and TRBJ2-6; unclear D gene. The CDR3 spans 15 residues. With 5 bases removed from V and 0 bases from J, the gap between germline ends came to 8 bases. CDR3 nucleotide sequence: TGTGCCAGCAGTCTCCTTTCCTCTGGGGCCAACGTCCTGACTTTC. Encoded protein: CASSLLSSGANVLTF.

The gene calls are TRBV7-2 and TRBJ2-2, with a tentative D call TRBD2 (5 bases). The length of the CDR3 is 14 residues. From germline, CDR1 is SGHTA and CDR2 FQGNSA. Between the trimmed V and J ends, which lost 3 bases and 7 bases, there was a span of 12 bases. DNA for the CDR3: TGTGCCAGCAGCTTGATGAGCGCGGGCGGGGAGCTGTTTTTT. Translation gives CASSLMSAGGELFF.

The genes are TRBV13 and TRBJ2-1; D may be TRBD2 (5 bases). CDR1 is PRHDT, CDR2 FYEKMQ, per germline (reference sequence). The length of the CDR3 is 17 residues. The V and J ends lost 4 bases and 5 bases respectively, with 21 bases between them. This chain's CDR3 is CASSSAFQIGKNNEQFF. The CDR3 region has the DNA TGTGCCAGCAGCTCCGCCTTCCAAATCGGGAAAAACAATGAGCAGTTCTTC. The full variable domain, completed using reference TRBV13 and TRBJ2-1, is AAGVIQSPRHLIKEKRETATLKCYPIPRHDTVYWYQQGPGQDPQFLISFYEKMQSDKGSIPDRFSAQQFSDYHSELNMSSLELGDSALYFCASSSAFQIGKNNEQFFGPGTRLTVL.

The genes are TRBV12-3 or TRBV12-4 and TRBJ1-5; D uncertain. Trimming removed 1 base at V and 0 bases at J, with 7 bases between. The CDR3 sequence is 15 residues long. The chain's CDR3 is CASSLGSASNQPQHF. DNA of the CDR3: TGTGCCAGCAGTTTAGGATCCGCTAGCAATCAGCCCCAGCATTTT.

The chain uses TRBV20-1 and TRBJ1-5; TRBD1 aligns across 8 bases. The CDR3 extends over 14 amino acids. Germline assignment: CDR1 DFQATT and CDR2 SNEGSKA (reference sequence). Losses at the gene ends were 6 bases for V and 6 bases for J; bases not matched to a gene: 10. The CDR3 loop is CSASTGAGGQPQHF. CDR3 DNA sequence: TGCAGTGCGTCGACAGGGGCAGGTGGTCAGCCCCAGCATTTT.

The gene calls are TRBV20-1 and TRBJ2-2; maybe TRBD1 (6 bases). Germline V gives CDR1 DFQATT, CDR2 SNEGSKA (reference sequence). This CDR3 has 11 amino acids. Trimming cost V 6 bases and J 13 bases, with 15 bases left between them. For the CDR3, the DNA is TGCAGTGCGACCCAGGGGTTCGGGCTGTTTTTT. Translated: CSATQGFGLFF.

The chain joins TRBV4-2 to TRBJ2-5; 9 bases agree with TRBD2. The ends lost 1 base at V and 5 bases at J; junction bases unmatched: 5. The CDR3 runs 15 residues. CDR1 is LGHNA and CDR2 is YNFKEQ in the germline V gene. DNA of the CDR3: TGTGCCAGCAGCCAAGGGACTAGCGCCCGGGAGACCCAGTACTTC. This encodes CASSQGTSARETQYF.

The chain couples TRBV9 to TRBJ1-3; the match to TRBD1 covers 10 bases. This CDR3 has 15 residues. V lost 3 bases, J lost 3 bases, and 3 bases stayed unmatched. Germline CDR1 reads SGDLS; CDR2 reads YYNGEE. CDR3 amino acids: CASSDRDRGGNTIYF. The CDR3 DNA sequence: TGTGCCAGCAGCGATAGGGACAGGGGTGGAAACACCATATATTTT.

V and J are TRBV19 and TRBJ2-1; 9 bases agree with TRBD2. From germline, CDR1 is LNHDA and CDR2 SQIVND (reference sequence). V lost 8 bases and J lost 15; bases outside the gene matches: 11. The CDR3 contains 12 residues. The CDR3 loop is CASRRREGLWFF. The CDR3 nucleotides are TGTGCCAGTCGGCGGCGGGAGGGCCTTTGGTTCTTC. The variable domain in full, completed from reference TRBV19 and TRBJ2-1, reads DGGITQSPKYLFRKEGQNVTLSCEQNLNHDAMYWYRQDPGQGLRLIYYSQIVNDFQKGDIAEGYSVSREKKESFPLTVTSAQKNPTAFYLCASRRREGLWFFGPGTRLTVL.

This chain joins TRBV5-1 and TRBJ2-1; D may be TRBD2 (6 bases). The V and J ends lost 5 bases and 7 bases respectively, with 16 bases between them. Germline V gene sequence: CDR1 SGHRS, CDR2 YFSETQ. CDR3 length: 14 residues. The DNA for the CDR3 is TGCGCCAGCAGTCGGGACTTCGGTGGGAATGAGCAGTTCTTC. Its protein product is CASSRDFGGNEQFF. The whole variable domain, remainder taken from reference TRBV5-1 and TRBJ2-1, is KAGVTQTPRYLIKTRGQQVTLSCSPISGHRSVSWYQQTPGQGLQFLFEYFSETQRNKGNFPGRFSGRQFSNSRSEMNVSTLELGDSALYLCASSRDFGGNEQFFGPGTRLTVL.

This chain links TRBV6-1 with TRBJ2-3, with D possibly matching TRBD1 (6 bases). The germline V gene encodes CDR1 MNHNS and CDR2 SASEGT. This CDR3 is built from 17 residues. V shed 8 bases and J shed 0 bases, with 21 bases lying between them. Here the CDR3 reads CASGRRSHRESTDTQYF. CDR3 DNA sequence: TGTGCCAGCGGAAGACGAAGCCACAGGGAAAGCACAGATACGCAGTATTTT.

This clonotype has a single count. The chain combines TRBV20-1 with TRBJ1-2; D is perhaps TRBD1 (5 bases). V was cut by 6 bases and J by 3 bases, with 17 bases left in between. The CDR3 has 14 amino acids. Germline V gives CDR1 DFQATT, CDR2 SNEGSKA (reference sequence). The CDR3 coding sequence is TGCAGTGCCCAACTGGGGGAAGTCGACTATGGCTACACCTTC. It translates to CSAQLGEVDYGYTF.

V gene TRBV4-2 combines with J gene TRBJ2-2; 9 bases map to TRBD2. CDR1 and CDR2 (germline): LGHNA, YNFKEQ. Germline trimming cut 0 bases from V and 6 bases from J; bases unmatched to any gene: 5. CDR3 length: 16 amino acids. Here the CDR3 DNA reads TGTGCCAGCAGCCAAGATGAGACTAGCGGTCCCGGGGAGCTGTTTTTT. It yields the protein CASSQDETSGPGELFF.

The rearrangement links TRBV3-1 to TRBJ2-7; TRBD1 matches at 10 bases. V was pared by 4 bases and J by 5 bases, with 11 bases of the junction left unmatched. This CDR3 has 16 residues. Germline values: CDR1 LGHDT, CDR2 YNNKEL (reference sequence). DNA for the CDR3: TGTGCCAGCAGCCGAGGGGTGGGACAGGGGCACGACGAGCAGTACTTC. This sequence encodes CASSRGVGQGHDEQYF.

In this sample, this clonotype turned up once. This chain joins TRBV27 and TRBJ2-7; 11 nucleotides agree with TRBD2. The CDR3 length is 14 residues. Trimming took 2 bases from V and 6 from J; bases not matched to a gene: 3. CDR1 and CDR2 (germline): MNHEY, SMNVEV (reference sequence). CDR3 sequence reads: CASSLGTSGVEQYF. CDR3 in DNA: TGTGCCAGCAGTTTAGGGACTAGCGGAGTCGAGCAGTACTTC.

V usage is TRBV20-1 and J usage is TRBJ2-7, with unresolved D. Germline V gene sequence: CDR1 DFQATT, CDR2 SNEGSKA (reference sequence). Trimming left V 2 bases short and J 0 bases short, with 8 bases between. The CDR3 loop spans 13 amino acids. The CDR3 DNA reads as TGCAGTGCTAGACCCACCCGCTCCTACGAGCAGTACTTC. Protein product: CSARPTRSYEQYF.

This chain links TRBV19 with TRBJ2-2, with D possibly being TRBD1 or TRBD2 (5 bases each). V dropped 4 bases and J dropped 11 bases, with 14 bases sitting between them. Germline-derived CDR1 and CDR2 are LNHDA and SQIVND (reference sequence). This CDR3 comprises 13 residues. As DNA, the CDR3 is TGTGCCAGTAGTAAACCGGGACCTCTCGAGCTGTTTTTT. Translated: CASSKPGPLELFF.

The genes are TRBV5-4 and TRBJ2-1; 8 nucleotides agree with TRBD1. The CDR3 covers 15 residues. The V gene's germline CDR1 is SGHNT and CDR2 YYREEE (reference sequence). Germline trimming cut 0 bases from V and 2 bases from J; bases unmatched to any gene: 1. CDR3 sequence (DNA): TGTGCCAGCAGCTTGGGACAGGGGCCCTACAATGAGCAGTTCTTC. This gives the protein CASSLGQGPYNEQFF.

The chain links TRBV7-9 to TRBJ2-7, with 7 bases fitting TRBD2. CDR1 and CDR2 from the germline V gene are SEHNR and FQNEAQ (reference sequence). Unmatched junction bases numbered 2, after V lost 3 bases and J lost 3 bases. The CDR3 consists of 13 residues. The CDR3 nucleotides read TGTGCCAGCAGCTTCGGGGAGGGCTACGAGCAGTACTTC. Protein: CASSFGEGYEQYF.

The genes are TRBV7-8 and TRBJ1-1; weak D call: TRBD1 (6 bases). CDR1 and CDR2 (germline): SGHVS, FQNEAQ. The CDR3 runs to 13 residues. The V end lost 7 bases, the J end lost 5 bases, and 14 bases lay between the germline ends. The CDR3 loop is CASIIGGGTEAFF. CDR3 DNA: TGTGCCAGCATCATAGGGGGAGGGACTGAAGCTTTCTTT.

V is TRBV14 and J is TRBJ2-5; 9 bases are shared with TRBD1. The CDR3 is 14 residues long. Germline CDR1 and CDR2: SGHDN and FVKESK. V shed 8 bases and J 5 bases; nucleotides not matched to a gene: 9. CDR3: CASAGTGSWETQYF. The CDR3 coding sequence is TGTGCCAGCGCCGGGACAGGGAGTTGGGAGACCCAGTACTTC.